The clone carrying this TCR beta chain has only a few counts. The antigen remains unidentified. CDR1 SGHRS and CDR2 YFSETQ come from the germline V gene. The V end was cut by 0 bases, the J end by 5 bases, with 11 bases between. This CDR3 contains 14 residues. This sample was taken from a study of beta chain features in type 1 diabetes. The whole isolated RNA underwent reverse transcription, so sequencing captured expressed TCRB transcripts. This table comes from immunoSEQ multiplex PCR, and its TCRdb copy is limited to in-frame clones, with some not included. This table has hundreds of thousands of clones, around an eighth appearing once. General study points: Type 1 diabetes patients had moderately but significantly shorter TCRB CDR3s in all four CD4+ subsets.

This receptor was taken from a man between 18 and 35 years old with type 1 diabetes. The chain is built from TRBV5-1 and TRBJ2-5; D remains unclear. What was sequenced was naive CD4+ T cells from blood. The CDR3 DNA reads TGCGCCAGCAGCTTGGCGGGCGTGGCGGAGACCCAGTACTTC. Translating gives CASSLAGVAETQYF.